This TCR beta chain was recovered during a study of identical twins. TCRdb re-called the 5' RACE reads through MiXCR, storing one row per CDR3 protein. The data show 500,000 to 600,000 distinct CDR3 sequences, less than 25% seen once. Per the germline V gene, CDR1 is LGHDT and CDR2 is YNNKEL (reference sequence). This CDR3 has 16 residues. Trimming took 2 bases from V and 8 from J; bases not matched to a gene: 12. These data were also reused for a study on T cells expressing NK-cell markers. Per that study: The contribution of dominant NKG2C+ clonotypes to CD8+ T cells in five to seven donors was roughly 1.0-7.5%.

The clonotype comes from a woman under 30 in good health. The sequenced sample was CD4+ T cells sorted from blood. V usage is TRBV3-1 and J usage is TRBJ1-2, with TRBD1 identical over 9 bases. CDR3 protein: CASSQLGETGGGGYTF. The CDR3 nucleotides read TGTGCCAGCAGCCAACTGGGAGAGACAGGGGGTGGCGGCTACACCTTC.